The rows below give T cell receptor beta chains drawn from one sample of a study of blood T cell repertoires in COVID-19. Generated by immunoSEQ multiplex PCR, the TCRdb table keeps only in-frame clones and is missing some. Here the sample spans about 270,000 clones, 70% to 90% being singletons. Sequenced sample: peripheral blood. The receptors were gathered from a woman between 65 and 79 years old with acute or convalescent COVID-19. Each CDR3 is given with its conserved first and last residue. A D gene is named only where the DNA matches it firmly. Size is stated for part of the rows, as once, few or many counts, or as a class when the clone is expanded.

abundance,v_gene,j_gene,d_gene,CDR3aa,CDR3nt
NA,TRBV2,TRBJ1-5,NA,CASSEDRARGQPQHF,TGTGCCAGCAGTGAAGATCGGGCGCGGGGTCAGCCCCAGCATTTT
NA,TRBV10-2,TRBJ2-1,NA,CASRDRPGDEQFF,TGCGCCAGCAGGGACAGGCCGGGGGATGAGCAGTTCTTC
NA,TRBV5-8,TRBJ2-3,NA,CASSLRRPSTDTQYF,TGTGCCAGCAGCTTGCGGCGGCCCAGCACAGATACGCAGTATTTT
NA,TRBV27,TRBJ2-7,TRBD2,CASSYGGGYEQYF,TGTGCCAGCAGTTATGGCGGGGGCTACGAGCAGTACTTC
NA,TRBV3-1/TRBV3-2,TRBJ2-1,TRBD2,CASSQGSSGGEQFF,TGTGCCAGCAGCCAAGGCTCTAGCGGCGGTGAGCAGTTCTTC
NA,TRBV2,TRBJ2-1,NA,CASSVMTGNEQFF,TGTGCCAGCAGTGTTATGACGGGGAATGAGCAGTTCTTC
NA,TRBV5-1,TRBJ2-3,TRBD2,CASSRGADTDTQYF,TGCGCCAGCTCGCGGGGGGCCGACACAGATACGCAGTATTTT
NA,TRBV7-9,TRBJ1-2,NA,CASSPAPLANYGYTF,TGTGCCAGCAGCCCTGCCCCATTAGCTAACTATGGCTACACCTTC
NA,TRBV5-8,TRBJ2-7,TRBD2,CASSLLAGTAYEQYF,TGTGCCAGCAGCTTGTTAGCGGGTACCGCCTACGAGCAGTACTTC
NA,TRBV29-1,TRBJ1-2,TRBD1,CSVSLQGARGYTF,TGCAGCGTCAGCCTACAGGGGGCGCGGGGCTACACCTTC
NA,TRBV27,TRBJ2-7,TRBD1,CASSPRPDRGSSYEQYF,TGTGCCAGCAGCCCTCGCCCCGACAGGGGAAGCTCCTACGAGCAGTACTTC
NA,TRBV5-1,TRBJ2-3,TRBD2,CASTTSGGFTDTQYF,TGCGCCAGCACCACTAGCGGGGGGTTCACAGATACGCAGTATTTT
NA,TRBV18,TRBJ2-7,TRBD2,CASSVAGGSYEQYF,TGTGCCAGCTCCGTAGCGGGGGGAAGCTACGAGCAGTACTTC
NA,TRBV6-5,TRBJ1-4,TRBD1,CASRAGGSSEKLFF,TGTGCCAGCAGAGCAGGGGGCTCAAGTGAAAAACTGTTTTTT
NA,TRBV5-1,TRBJ2-1,TRBD2,CASHSGTSGTNEQFF,TGCGCCAGCCACTCCGGGACTAGCGGGACCAATGAGCAGTTCTTC
NA,TRBV2,TRBJ2-7,NA,CASTPPGSYEQYF,TGTGCCAGCACCCCCCCCGGCTCCTACGAGCAGTACTTC
NA,TRBV2,TRBJ2-7,TRBD2,CASTMVGGGAEQYF,TGTGCCAGCACAATGGTTGGCGGGGGGGCCGAGCAGTACTTC
NA,TRBV9,TRBJ2-1,TRBD1,CASSVGDRVRGEQFF,TGTGCCAGCAGCGTAGGGGACAGGGTACGCGGTGAGCAGTTCTTC
NA,TRBV5-5,TRBJ2-2,NA,CASSLIDTGELFF,TGTGCCAGCAGCTTGATCGACACCGGGGAGCTGTTTTTT
NA,TRBV7-2,TRBJ1-6,NA,CASSLVGGGAYNSPLHF,TGTGCCAGCAGCTTAGTGGGGGGTGGGGCCTATAATTCACCCCTCCACTTT
NA,TRBV6-1,TRBJ2-7,NA,CASSDNSHNGQYF,TGTGCCAGCAGTGATAATAGCCACAATGGGCAGTACTTC
NA,TRBV6-5,TRBJ2-5,NA,CASILQGGQTQYF,TGTGCCAGCATTCTGCAGGGCGGCCAGACCCAGTACTTC
few,TRBV18,TRBJ1-5,NA,CASSRTHDQPQHF,TGTGCCAGCTCGCGGACTCACGATCAGCCCCAGCATTTT
NA,TRBV11-2,TRBJ2-5,NA,CASSSVRAPGQETQYF,TGTGCCAGCAGCTCCGTCCGTGCCCCCGGCCAAGAGACCCAGTACTTC
NA,TRBV30,TRBJ2-7,TRBD1,CAWSVGTDPYEQYF,TGTGCCTGGAGTGTAGGGACAGACCCTTACGAGCAGTACTTC
NA,TRBV19,TRBJ1-6,TRBD1,CASTLGTENSPLHF,TGTGCCAGTACATTGGGGACAGAAAATTCACCCCTCCACTTT
few,TRBV4-2,TRBJ2-7,NA,CASSQAKGRGTYEQYF,TGTGCCAGCAGCCAAGCTAAAGGACGGGGGACCTACGAGCAGTACTTC
NA,TRBV2,TRBJ2-7,NA,CASSSGTYEQYF,TGTGCCAGCAGTTCCGGGACCTACGAGCAGTACTTC
NA,TRBV19,TRBJ1-1,NA,CASTGGGGNTEAFF,TGTGCCAGTACCGGCGGGGGTGGGAACACTGAAGCTTTCTTT
NA,TRBV19,TRBJ2-7,TRBD1,CASSHTGGEQYF,TGTGCCAGTAGTCATACAGGGGGCGAGCAGTACTTC
NA,TRBV2,TRBJ1-2,NA,CASHDSNYGYTF,TGTGCCAGCCATGACAGTAACTATGGCTACACCTTC
NA,TRBV5-1,TRBJ1-6,NA,CASSLDQGNNSPLHF,TGCGCCAGCAGCTTGGACCAGGGTAATAATTCACCCCTCCACTTT
few,TRBV5-6,TRBJ1-2,NA,CASSLIVGYGEEDYGYTF,TGTGCCAGCAGCTTGATAGTCGGATATGGGGAGGAAGACTATGGCTACACCTTC
NA,TRBV30,TRBJ2-7,NA,CAWSPNGAGEQYF,TGTGCCTGGAGTCCCAATGGGGCCGGGGAGCAGTACTTC
NA,TRBV18,TRBJ2-1,TRBD1,CASSPDRGDEQFF,TGTGCCAGCTCACCCGACAGGGGCGATGAGCAGTTCTTC
NA,TRBV24-1,TRBJ2-1,TRBD2,CATSTAGGLLDEQFF,TGTGCCACCAGCACAGCGGGGGGGCTTCTGGATGAGCAGTTCTTC
few,TRBV3-1/TRBV3-2,TRBJ1-1,TRBD1,CASSLDRGVAFF,TGTGCCAGCAGCCTGGACAGGGGAGTAGCTTTCTTT
NA,TRBV6-5,TRBJ2-3,NA,CASRNGNSRTDTQYF,TGTGCCAGCAGGAACGGGAACAGCCGCACAGATACGCAGTATTTT
NA,TRBV4-2,TRBJ1-1,NA,CASSRVRGSNTEAFF,TGTGCCAGCAGCCGGGTCAGGGGATCGAACACTGAAGCTTTCTTT
NA,TRBV6-1,TRBJ2-7,NA,CASSEVRLRGRPTYEQYF,TGTGCCAGCAGTGAAGTACGGTTGCGAGGTAGGCCAACCTACGAGCAGTACTTC
NA,TRBV18,TRBJ2-6,NA,CASSADSSGANVLTF,TGTGCCAGCTCAGCGGACAGCTCTGGGGCCAACGTCCTGACTTTC
NA,TRBV7-9,TRBJ1-1,NA,CASSRRGGDTEAFF,TGTGCCAGCAGCCGCAGGGGTGGGGACACTGAAGCTTTCTTT
NA,TRBV7-9,TRBJ1-1,NA,CASSFTGTGTEAFF,TGTGCCAGCAGCTTTACAGGTACGGGCACTGAAGCTTTCTTT